This T cell receptor beta chain was found in a study of cytomegalovirus exposure and HLA in healthy donors. About the study: From some 180 million T cells, an earlier analysis saw around 120 million unique TCR beta sequences.

On this clone itself: What it binds is not known.

PCR used 60 Vbeta primers and 13 Jbeta primers. Authors' methods: It was a later analysis that counted 83 million or so unique TCR beta chains, of which about 10 million were shared. The data were produced by immunoSEQ multiplex PCR, yet TCRdb's version contains in-frame clones alone and is incomplete. V and J calls and clone size follow that table, whereas D and trimming were derived from the DNA. Here the sample spans 150,000 to 200,000 clones, approximately 78% being singletons. The CDR3 extends over 16 amino acids. The V gene end was trimmed by 5 bases and the J gene end by 1 base; junction bases not matched to a gene: 7. Germline V lookup: CDR1 SGDLS, CDR2 YYNGEE. Study-wide results and limits: The study found most TCR sequences rare, yet found some public TCRs in many donors.

This chain uses TRBV9 with TRBJ2-5; 11 bases map to TRBD2. The receptor was isolated from a human donor in good health. Sequencing used PBMCs. CDR3 DNA sequence: TGTGCCAGCAGTGAGGGACTAGCGGATCCCCAAGAGACCCAGTACTTC. It encodes CASSEGLADPQETQYF.